This T cell receptor (beta chain) comes out of a study of cytotoxic CD8 clonotypes in ibrutinib-treated CLL. Whole-study context: The response samples were taken once patients had been treated for a median of about 12 months, range 6 to 36.

This CDR3 spans 14 amino acids. Trimming stripped 4 bases from V and 3 bases from J, with 13 bases between. Germline lookup yields CDR1 SGHRS and CDR2 YFSETQ. As concerns this clone: Antigen specificity is unknown.

Study outcomes and limitations: Clonality, elevated at ibrutinib response, dropped back toward baseline at progression. Collection times varied between progressing and sustained-remission patients.

Clones were sequenced by immunoSEQ multiplex PCR, and TCRdb holds only the in-frame ones, with some missing. The table includes over 95,000 clones, 50% to 65% detected once. The sample in question was PBMCs, obtained after 24 months of ibrutinib treatment. The V and J genes are TRBV5-1 and TRBJ1-1; tentatively, D is TRBD1 (5 bases). The receptor comes from a human donor with chronic lymphocytic leukemia. This CDR3 is CASSPRQSYTEAFF. The CDR3 DNA is TGCGCCAGCAGCCCCAGACAGTCGTACACTGAAGCTTTCTTT.